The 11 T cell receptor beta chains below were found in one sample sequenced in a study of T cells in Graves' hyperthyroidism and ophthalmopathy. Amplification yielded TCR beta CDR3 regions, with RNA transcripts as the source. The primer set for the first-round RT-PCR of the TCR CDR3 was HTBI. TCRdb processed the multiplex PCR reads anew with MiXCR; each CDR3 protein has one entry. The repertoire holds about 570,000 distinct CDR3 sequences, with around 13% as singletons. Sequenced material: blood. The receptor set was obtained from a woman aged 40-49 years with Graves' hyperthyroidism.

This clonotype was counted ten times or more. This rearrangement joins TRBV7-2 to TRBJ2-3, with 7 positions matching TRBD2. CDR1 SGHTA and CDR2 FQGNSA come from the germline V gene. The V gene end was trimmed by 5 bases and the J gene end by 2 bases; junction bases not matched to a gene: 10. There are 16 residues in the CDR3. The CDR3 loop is CASSPGLESHTDTQYF. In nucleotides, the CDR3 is TGTGCCAGCAGCCCCGGACTAGAGAGCCACACAGATACGCAGTATTTT.

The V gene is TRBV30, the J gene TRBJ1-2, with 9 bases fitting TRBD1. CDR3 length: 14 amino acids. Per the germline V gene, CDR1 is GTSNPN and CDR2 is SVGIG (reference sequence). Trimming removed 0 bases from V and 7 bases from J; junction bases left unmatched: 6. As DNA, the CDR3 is TGTGCCTGGAGTGTACAGGGGGCAGTGGGTGGCTACACCTTC. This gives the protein CAWSVQGAVGGYTF.

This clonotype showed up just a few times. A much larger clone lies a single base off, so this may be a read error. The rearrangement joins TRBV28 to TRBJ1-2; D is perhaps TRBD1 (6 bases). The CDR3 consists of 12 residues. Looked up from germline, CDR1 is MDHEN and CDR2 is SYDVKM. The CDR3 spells CAGSFTGRGYTF. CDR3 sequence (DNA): TGTGCCGGCAGTTTCACAGGGAGGGGCTACACCTTC.

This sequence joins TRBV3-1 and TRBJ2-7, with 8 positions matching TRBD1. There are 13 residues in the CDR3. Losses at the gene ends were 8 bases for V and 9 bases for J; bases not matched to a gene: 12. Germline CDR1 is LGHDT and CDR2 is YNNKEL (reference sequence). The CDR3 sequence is CASPPGTGKGQYF. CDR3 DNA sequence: TGTGCCAGCCCCCCCGGGACAGGAAAGGGGCAGTACTTC.

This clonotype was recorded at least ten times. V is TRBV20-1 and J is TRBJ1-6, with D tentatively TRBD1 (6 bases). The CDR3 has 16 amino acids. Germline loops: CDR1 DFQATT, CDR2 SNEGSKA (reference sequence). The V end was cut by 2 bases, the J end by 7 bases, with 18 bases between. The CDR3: CSARKRAGEPNSPLHF. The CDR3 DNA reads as TGCAGTGCTAGAAAGAGGGCAGGGGAACCCAATTCACCCCTCCACTTT.

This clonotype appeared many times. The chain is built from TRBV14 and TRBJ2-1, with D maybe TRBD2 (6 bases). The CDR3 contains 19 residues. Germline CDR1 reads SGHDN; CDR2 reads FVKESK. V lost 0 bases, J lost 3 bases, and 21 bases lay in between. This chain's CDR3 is CASSQDTGGMFLDYNEQFF. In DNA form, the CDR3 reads TGTGCCAGCAGCCAAGATACAGGCGGGATGTTTCTGGACTACAATGAGCAGTTCTTC.

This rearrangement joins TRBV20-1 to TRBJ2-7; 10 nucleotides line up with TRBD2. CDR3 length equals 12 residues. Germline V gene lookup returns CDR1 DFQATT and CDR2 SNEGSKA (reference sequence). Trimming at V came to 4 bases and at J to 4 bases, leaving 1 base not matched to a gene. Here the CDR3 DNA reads TGCAGTGCTATAGCGGGGGGATACGAGCAGTACTTC. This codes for CSAIAGGYEQYF.

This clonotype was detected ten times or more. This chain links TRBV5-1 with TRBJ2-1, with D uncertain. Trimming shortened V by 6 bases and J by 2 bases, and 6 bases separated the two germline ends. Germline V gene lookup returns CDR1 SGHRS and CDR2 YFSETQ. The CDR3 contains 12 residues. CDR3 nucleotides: TGCGCCAGCATGAGGCCCTACAATGAGCAGTTCTTC. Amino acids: CASMRPYNEQFF.

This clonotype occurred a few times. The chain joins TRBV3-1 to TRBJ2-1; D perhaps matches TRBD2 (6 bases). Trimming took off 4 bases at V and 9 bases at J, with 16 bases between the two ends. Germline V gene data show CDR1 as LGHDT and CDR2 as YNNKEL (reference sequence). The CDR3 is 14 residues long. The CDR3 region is CASSPGTLTIEQFF. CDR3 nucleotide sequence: TGTGCCAGCAGCCCCGGGACTCTGACCATTGAGCAGTTCTTC.

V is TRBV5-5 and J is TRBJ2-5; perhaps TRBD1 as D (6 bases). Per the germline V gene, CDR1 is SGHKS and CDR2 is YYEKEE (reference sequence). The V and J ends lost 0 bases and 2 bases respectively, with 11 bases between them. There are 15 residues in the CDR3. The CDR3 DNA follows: TGTGCCAGCAGCTTGGGACAGGTTCGGCAAGAGACCCAGTACTTC. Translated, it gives CASSLGQVRQETQYF.

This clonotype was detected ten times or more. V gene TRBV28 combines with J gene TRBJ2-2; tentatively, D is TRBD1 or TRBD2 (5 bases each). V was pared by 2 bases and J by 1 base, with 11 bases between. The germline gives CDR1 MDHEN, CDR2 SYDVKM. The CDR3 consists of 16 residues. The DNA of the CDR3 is TGTGCCAGCAGTTTAGCCGGGACCATGAACACCGGGGAGCTGTTTTTT. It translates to CASSLAGTMNTGELFF. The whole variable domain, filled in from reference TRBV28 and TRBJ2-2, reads DVKVTQSSRYLVKRTGEKVFLECVQDMDHENMFWYRQDPGLGLRLIYFSYDVKMKEKGDIPEGYSVSREKKERFSLILESASTNQTSMYLCASSLAGTMNTGELFFGEGSRLTVL.